The 22 T cell receptor beta chains given below trace back to one sample, sequenced in a study of T-cell reconstitution after alpha-beta-depleted transplantation in children. As it was prepared, the TCRbeta library received unique molecular identifiers. TCRdb re-called the PCR reads through MiXCR, storing one row per CDR3 protein. The data show around 45,000 distinct CDR3 sequences, around half seen once. Material: peripheral blood, obtained before TCRalphabeta/CD19-depleted stem cell transplant. The source of these receptors is a boy younger than two with SCID, due to receive a stem cell transplant.

CDR3 amino acids: CSVVQGRAFF. The CDR3 DNA reads TGCAGCGTAGTACAGGGGAGAGCTTTCTTT. V gene TRBV29-1 combines with J gene TRBJ1-1; 7 bases are shared with TRBD1. Losses at the gene ends were 6 bases for V and 10 bases for J; bases not matched to a gene: 5. Germline loops: CDR1 SQVTM, CDR2 ANQGSEA. The CDR3 contains 10 residues. Filled out from reference TRBV29-1 and TRBJ1-1, the complete variable domain reads SAVISQKPSRDICQRGTSLTIQCQVDSQVTMMFWYRQQPGQSLTLIATANQGSEATYESGFVIDKFPISRPNLTFSTLTVSNMSPEDSSIYLCSVVQGRAFFGQGTRLTVV.

The chain employs TRBV15 and TRBJ1-4; TRBD1 aligns across 8 bases. CDR3 length: 17 residues. Germline V gives CDR1 LNHNV, CDR2 YYDKDF (reference sequence). V shed 5 bases and J 0 bases; nucleotides not matched to a gene: 8. In DNA, the CDR3 is TGTGCCACCAGCCAGACTACAGGGGGGGCAACTAATGAAAAACTGTTTTTT. Protein sequence: CATSQTTGGATNEKLFF.

The V gene is TRBV5-6, the J gene TRBJ1-2; 8 bases are a match to TRBD1. V lost 2 bases and J lost 8; bases outside the gene matches: 8. Germline V CDR1 and CDR2: SGHDT, YYEEEE. This CDR3 contains 14 residues. The DNA for the CDR3 is TGTGCCAGCAGCTTTTGGGACAGGAATTCGGGCTACACCTTC. This translates into CASSFWDRNSGYTF.

This clonotype was seen repeatedly, ten times or more. The chain has TRBV5-1 and TRBJ2-1; 13 bases match TRBD2. The CDR3 covers 17 residues. Germline V gene sequence: CDR1 SGHRS, CDR2 YFSETQ. Trimming removed 1 base from V and 6 bases from J; junction bases left unmatched: 7. CDR3 bases: TGCGCCAGCAGCTTGTCCCCACTAGCGGGGGGGACCAATGAGCAGTTCTTC. This gives the protein CASSLSPLAGGTNEQFF.

The V call is TRBV5-6, the J call TRBJ2-7, with 8 bases identical to TRBD1. The CDR3 has 15 residues. The germline V gene has CDR1 SGHDT and CDR2 YYEEEE. Losses at the gene ends were 1 base for V and 3 bases for J; bases not matched to a gene: 6. The CDR3 DNA reads TGTGCCAGCAGCTTGTATCTCAGGGGGCTCTACGAGCAGTACTTC. This translates into CASSLYLRGLYEQYF.

Ten or more counts support this clonotype. V and J are TRBV6-2 or TRBV6-3 and TRBJ2-7; a weak D match, TRBD1 (5 bases). In germline, CDR1 is MNHEY, CDR2 SVGEGT. This CDR3 is built from 13 residues. V dropped 2 bases and J dropped 5 bases, with 10 bases sitting between them. For the CDR3, the DNA is TGTGCCAGCAGTTACCAGGGTTGGAACGAGCAGTACTTC. Its translation is CASSYQGWNEQYF.

The V call is TRBV4-3, the J call TRBJ2-2; perhaps D is TRBD1 or TRBD2 (6 bases each). Germline CDR1 reads LGHNA; CDR2 reads YSLEER. The V and J ends lost 3 bases and 6 bases respectively, with 11 bases between them. The CDR3 consists of 14 residues. CDR3: CASSQVRGPGELFF. The CDR3 DNA reads TGCGCCAGCAGCCAGGTCCGGGGGCCCGGGGAGCTGTTTTTT.

The chain combines TRBV5-1 with TRBJ2-3; no firm D call. CDR3 length equals 14 residues. The V gene lost 4 bases and the J gene lost 0 bases, with 9 bases spanning the gap. Germline V gene lookup returns CDR1 SGHRS and CDR2 YFSETQ. The CDR3 nucleotides are TGCGCCAGCAGCCCTAGGGCTAGCACAGATACGCAGTATTTT. Protein product: CASSPRASTDTQYF.

The chain joins TRBV12-3 or TRBV12-4 to TRBJ2-6; D is tentatively TRBD1 or TRBD2 (6 bases each). This CDR3 has 17 amino acids. V dropped 6 bases and J dropped 0 bases, with 15 bases sitting between them. CDR3 sequence: CASSSGATSSGANVLTF. CDR3 sequence (DNA): TGTGCCAGCAGCTCGGGGGCTACCTCCTCTGGGGCCAACGTCCTGACTTTC.

This rearrangement joins TRBV6-2 or TRBV6-3 to TRBJ2-5, with D uncertain. There are 11 residues in the CDR3. V lost 6 bases to trimming and J lost 9 bases, with 11 bases between them. Germline V CDR1 and CDR2: MNHEY, SVGEGT. The CDR3 DNA is TGTGCCAGCAGCCTCTACGGGTCCCAGTACTTC. Translated: CASSLYGSQYF.

This chain uses TRBV4-1 with TRBJ1-1; 7 bases align to TRBD1. In germline, CDR1 is MGHRA, CDR2 YSYEKL. This CDR3 is built from 16 residues. V shed 1 base, J shed 1 base, and the junction held 6 bases outside the gene matches. The CDR3: CASSQATGAGNTEAFF. The CDR3 DNA sequence: TGCGCCAGCAGCCAAGCAACAGGGGCGGGGAACACTGAAGCTTTCTTT.

The chain combines TRBV11-2 with TRBJ2-5, with TRBD1 matching 7 bases. Germline CDR1 reads SGHAT; CDR2 reads FQNNGV. This CDR3 spans 14 amino acids. Trimming cost V 4 bases and J 5 bases; bases outside gene matches: 7. This chain's CDR3 is CASSSQGIGETQYF. The CDR3 DNA follows: TGTGCCAGCAGCTCACAGGGGATCGGGGAGACCCAGTACTTC.

The rearrangement uses TRBV20-1 and TRBJ1-1; D is unclear. The CDR3 is 12 residues long. The germline gives CDR1 DFQATT, CDR2 SNEGSKA (reference sequence). The ends were cut back, 6 bases at V and 5 bases at J, with 13 bases in the middle. The CDR3 DNA reads as TGCAGTGCAGGGAGGGCGGAAACTGAAGCTTTCTTT. As protein: CSAGRAETEAFF.

This clonotype has just a few counts. The chain has TRBV20-1 and TRBJ2-7; weak D call: TRBD1 (6 bases). The CDR3 is 14 amino acids. The V and J ends lost 5 bases and 2 bases respectively, with 16 bases between them. Germline loops: CDR1 DFQATT, CDR2 SNEGSKA (reference sequence). The CDR3 sequence is CSAGPGTSTYEQYF. The CDR3 bases are TGCAGTGCTGGTCCCGGGACAAGTACCTACGAGCAGTACTTC.

The chain is built from TRBV20-1 and TRBJ2-1; D is possibly TRBD2 (7 bases). CDR1 is DFQATT, CDR2 SNEGSKA, per germline (reference sequence). CDR3 length: 17 residues. V was trimmed by 0 bases and J by 6 bases, leaving 21 bases between them. CDR3 coding DNA: TGCAGTGCTAGAGATCGGCGGGGGCTAGCGGCGGCCAATGAGCAGTTCTTC. The encoded protein is CSARDRRGLAAANEQFF.

This sequence joins TRBV7-2 and TRBJ2-1, with 7 bases matching TRBD2. The CDR3 is 14 residues long. Looked up from germline, CDR1 is SGHTA and CDR2 is FQGNSA. Losses at the gene ends were 2 bases for V and 4 bases for J; bases not matched to a gene: 2. The CDR3 reads CASSLSGVYNEQFF. The CDR3 region has the DNA TGTGCCAGCAGCTTAAGCGGGGTGTACAATGAGCAGTTCTTC.

This clonotype occurred a few times. The chain recombines TRBV7-6 with TRBJ2-1, with 9 bases identical to TRBD1. CDR3 size: 16 residues. The germline V gene encodes CDR1 SGHVS and CDR2 FNYEAQ. Germline trimming cut 4 bases from V and 8 bases from J; bases unmatched to any gene: 12. As DNA, the CDR3 is TGTGCCAGCAGCTATAACAGGGGGCTCCCTTCGGATGAGCAGTTCTTC. Its translation is CASSYNRGLPSDEQFF.

The rearrangement links TRBV5-1 to TRBJ1-1, with TRBD1 matching over 7 bases. This CDR3 region has 16 residues. J gave up 11 bases and V 1 base, and 17 bases lay outside the gene matches. CDR1 and CDR2 from the germline V gene are SGHRS and YFSETQ. CDR3 residues: CASSLQPDRASGAAFF. For the CDR3, the DNA is TGCGCCAGCAGCTTGCAACCCGACAGGGCGTCAGGTGCGGCTTTCTTT.

This rearrangement joins TRBV12-3 or TRBV12-4 to TRBJ2-5, with 12 nucleotides matching TRBD2. The length of the CDR3 is 15 residues. Trimming cost V 6 bases and J 1 base; bases outside gene matches: 3. The CDR3 nucleotides are TGTGCCAGCAGCCCTAGCGGGGGGGCCCAAGAGACCCAGTACTTC. This gives the protein CASSPSGGAQETQYF.

The J gene is TRBJ1-5, the V gene TRBV27; tentative D call: TRBD1 (6 bases). The V gene lost 8 bases and the J gene lost 7 bases, with 24 bases spanning the gap. The CDR3 length is 16 residues. CDR1 and CDR2 (germline): MNHEY, SMNVEV (reference sequence). This chain's CDR3 is CASGITTGGPEQPQHF. The CDR3 DNA reads as TGTGCCAGCGGAATAACCACGGGGGGGCCGGAACAGCCCCAGCATTTT.

The chain joins TRBV29-1 to TRBJ1-4; D is possibly TRBD1 (6 bases). The CDR3 spans 13 residues. Trimming left V 7 bases short and J 5 bases short, with 14 bases between. CDR1 and CDR2 (germline): SQVTM, ANQGSEA. The CDR3 reads CSAGGRGNEKLFF. DNA of the CDR3: TGCAGCGCCGGGGGCAGGGGAAATGAAAAACTGTTTTTT.

The rearrangement uses TRBV6-1 and TRBJ1-6, with D unclear. The CDR3 consists of 12 residues. From germline, CDR1 is MNHNS and CDR2 SASEGT. V lost 3 bases and J lost 14, with 11 bases in between. The CDR3 nucleotides are TGTGCCAGCAGTGAGGAGACGAGGTCCCTCCACTTT. It encodes CASSEETRSLHF.